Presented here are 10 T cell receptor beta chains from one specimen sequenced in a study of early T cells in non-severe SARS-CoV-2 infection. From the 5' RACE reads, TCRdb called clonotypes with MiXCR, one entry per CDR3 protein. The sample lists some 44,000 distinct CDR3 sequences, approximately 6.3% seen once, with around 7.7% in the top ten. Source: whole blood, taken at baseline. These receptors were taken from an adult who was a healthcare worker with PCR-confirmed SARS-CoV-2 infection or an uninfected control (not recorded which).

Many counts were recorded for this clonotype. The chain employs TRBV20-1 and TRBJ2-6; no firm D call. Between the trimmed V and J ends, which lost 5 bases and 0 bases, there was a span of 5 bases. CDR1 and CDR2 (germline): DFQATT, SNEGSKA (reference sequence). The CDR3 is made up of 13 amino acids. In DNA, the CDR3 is TGCAGTGCTTCGTACTCTGGGGCCAACGTCCTGACTTTC. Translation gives CSASYSGANVLTF.

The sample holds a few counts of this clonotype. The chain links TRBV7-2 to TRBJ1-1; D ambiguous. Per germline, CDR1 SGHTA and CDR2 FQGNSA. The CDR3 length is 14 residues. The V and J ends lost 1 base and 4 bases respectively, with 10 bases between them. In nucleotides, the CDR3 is TGTGCCAGCAGCTTAGGGTTAAAGAGCACTGAAGCTTTCTTT. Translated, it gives CASSLGLKSTEAFF.

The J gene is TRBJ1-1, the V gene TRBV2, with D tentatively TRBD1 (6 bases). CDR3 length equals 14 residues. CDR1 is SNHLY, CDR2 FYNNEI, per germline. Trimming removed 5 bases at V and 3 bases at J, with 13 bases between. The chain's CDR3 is CASSRLSGDTEAFF. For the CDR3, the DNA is TGTGCCAGCAGTCGCCTATCAGGGGACACTGAAGCTTTCTTT.

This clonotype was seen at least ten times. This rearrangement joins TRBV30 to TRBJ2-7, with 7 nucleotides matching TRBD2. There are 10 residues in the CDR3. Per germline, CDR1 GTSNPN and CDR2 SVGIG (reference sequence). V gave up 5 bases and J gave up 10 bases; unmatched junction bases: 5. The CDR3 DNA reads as TGTGCCTGGGGACTAGGGGTACAGTACTTC. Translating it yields CAWGLGVQYF.

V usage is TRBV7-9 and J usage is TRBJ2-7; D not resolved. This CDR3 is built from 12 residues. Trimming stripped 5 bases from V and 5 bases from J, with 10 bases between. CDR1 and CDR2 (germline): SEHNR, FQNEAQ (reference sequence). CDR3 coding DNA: TGTGCCAGCAGCCTAAGGTGGGACGAGCAGTACTTC. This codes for CASSLRWDEQYF.

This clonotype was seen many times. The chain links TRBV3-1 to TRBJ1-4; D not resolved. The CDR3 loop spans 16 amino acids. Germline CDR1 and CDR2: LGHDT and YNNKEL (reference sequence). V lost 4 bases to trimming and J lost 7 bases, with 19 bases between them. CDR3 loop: CASSLQQEGFGEKLFF. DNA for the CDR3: TGTGCCAGCAGCCTCCAGCAGGAAGGATTCGGTGAAAAACTGTTTTTT.

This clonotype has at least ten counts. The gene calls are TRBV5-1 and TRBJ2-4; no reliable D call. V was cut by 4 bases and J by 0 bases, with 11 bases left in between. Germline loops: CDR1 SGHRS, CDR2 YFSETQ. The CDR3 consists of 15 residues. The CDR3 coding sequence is TGCGCCAGCAGCCAGCTCGACCCAGCCAAAAACATTCAGTACTTC. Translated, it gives CASSQLDPAKNIQYF.

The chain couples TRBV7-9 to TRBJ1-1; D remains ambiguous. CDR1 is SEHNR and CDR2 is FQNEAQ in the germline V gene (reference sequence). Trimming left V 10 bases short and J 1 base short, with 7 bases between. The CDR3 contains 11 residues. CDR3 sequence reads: CATQENTEAFF. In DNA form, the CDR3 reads TGTGCCACCCAAGAGAACACTGAAGCTTTCTTT.

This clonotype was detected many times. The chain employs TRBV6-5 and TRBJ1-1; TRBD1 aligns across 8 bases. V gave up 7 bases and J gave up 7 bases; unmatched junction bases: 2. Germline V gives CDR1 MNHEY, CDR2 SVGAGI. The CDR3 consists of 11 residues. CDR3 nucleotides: TGTGCCAGCACAACAGGGGGTGAAGCTTTCTTT. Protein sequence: CASTTGGEAFF.

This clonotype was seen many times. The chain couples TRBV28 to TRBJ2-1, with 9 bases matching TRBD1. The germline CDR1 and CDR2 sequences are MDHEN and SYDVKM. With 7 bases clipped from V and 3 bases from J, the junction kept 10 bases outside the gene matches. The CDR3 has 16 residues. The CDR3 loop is CASNTQPGQGYNEQFF. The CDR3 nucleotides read TGTGCCAGCAATACTCAACCGGGACAGGGCTACAATGAGCAGTTCTTC. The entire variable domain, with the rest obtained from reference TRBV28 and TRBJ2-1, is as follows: DVKVTQSSRYLVKRTGEKVFLECVQDMDHENMFWYRQDPGLGLRLIYFSYDVKMKEKGDIPEGYSVSREKKERFSLILESASTNQTSMYLCASNTQPGQGYNEQFFGPGTRLTVL.